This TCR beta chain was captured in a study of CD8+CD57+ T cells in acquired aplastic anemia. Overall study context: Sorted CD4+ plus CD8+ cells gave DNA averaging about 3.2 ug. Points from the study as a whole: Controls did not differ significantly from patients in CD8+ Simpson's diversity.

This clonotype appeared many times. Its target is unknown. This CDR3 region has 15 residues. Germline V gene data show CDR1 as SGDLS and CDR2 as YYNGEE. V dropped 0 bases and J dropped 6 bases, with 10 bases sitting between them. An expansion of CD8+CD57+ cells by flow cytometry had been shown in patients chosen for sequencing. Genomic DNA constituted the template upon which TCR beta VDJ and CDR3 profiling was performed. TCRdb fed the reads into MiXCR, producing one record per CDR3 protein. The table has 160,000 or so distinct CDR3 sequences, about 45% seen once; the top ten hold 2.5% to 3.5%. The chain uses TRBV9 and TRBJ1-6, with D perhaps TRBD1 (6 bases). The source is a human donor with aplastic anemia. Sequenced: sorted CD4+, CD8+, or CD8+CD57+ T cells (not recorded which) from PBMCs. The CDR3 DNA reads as TGTGCCAGCAGCGTAGACAGGGTGGGTAATTCACCCCTCCACTTT. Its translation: CASSVDRVGNSPLHF.